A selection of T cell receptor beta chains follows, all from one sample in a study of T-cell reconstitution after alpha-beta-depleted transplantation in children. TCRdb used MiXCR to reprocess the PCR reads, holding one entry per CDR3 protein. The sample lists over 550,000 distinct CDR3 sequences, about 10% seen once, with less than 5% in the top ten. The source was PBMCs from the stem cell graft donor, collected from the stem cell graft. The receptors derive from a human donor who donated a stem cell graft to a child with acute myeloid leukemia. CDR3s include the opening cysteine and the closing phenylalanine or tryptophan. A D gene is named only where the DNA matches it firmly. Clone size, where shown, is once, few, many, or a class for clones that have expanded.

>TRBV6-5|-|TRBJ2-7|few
CASSYWGPPYEQYF
TGTGCCAGCAGTTACTGGGGGCCACCCTACGAGCAGTACTTC
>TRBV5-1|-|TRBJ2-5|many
CASSFDGQETQYF
TGCGCCAGCAGCTTTGACGGACAAGAGACCCAGTACTTC
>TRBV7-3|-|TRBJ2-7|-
CASSSQTGTGQYF
TGTGCCAGCAGCTCCCAAACGGGGACCGGGCAGTACTTC
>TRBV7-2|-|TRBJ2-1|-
CASSLVGRGYNEQFF
TGTGCCAGCAGCTTAGTCGGGAGAGGCTACAATGAGCAGTTCTTC
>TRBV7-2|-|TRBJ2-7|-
CASSLGLAPYEQYF
TGTGCCAGCAGCTTAGGGCTAGCCCCCTACGAGCAGTACTTC
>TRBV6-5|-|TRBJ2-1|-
CASSWGGGEDNEQFF
TGTGCCAGCAGCTGGGGCGGGGGCGAGGACAATGAGCAGTTCTTC
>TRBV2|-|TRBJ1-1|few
CARNGRQAAAEAFF
TGTGCCAGAAACGGGAGGCAGGCCGCGGCTGAAGCTTTCTTT
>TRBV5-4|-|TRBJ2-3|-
CASSSPVATDTQYF
TGTGCCAGCAGCTCACCGGTCGCAACAGATACGCAGTATTTT
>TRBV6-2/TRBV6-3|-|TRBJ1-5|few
CASSYLSGRYSNQPQHF
TGTGCCAGCAGTTACCTAAGCGGACGCTATAGCAATCAGCCCCAGCATTTT
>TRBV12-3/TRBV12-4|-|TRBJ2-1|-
CASSRGGTVSYNEQFF
TGTGCCAGCAGCCGAGGGGGGACAGTCTCCTACAATGAGCAGTTCTTC
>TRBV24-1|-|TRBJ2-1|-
CATSDPSPTVWFF
TGTGCCACCAGTGATCCATCACCTACCGTTTGGTTCTTC
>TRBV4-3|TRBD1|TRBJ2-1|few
CASSQEQGEYNEQFF
TGCGCCAGCAGCCAAGAACAGGGGGAGTACAATGAGCAGTTCTTC
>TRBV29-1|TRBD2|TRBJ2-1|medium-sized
CSVDPRTSGRGNEQFF
TGCAGCGTTGACCCCAGGACTAGCGGGAGAGGAAATGAGCAGTTCTTC
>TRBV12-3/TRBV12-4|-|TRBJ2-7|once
CASSLGLAETGRNEQYF
TGTGCCAGCAGTTTAGGTTTAGCGGAGACAGGGCGTAACGAGCAGTACTTC
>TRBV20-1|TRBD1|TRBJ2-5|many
CSARRSDRQETQYF
TGCAGTGCTAGAAGGTCGGACAGGCAAGAGACCCAGTACTTC
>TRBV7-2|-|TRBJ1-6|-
CASSSTGGNMDSPLHF
TGTGCCAGCAGCAGCACCGGGGGGAATATGGATTCACCCCTCCACTTT
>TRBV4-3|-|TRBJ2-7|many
CASSQEGGHSEQYF
TGCGCCAGCAGCCAAGAGGGGGGACACTCCGAGCAGTACTTC
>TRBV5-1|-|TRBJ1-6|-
CASSRGDHSPLHF
TGCGCCAGCAGTAGAGGGGACCATTCACCCCTCCACTTT
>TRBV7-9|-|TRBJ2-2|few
CASSRDLQTGELFF
TGTGCCAGCAGCCGCGACTTACAGACCGGGGAGCTGTTTTTT
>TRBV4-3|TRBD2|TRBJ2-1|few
CASSQDFRLAGRNEQFF
TGCGCCAGCAGCCAAGATTTCCGACTAGCGGGAAGGAATGAGCAGTTCTTC
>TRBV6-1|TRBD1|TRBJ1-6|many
CASCRGQGYSPLHF
TGTGCCAGCTGCCGTGGACAGGGATATTCACCCCTCCACTTT
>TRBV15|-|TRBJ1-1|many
CATSRMTDNTEAFF
TGTGCCACCAGCAGGATGACGGACAACACTGAAGCTTTCTTT
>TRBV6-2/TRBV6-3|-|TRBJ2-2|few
CASRPDSTGELFF
TGTGCCAGCAGACCCGACAGCACCGGGGAGCTGTTTTTT
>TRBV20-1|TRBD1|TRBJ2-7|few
CSARDLTGPYEQYF
TGCAGTGCTAGAGATCTGACAGGGCCCTACGAGCAGTACTTC
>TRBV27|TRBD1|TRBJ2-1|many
CASASPGTVSYNEQFF
TGTGCCAGCGCGTCCCCCGGGACAGTCTCCTACAATGAGCAGTTCTTC
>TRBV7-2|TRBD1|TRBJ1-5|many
CASSLGRGHNQPQHF
TGTGCCAGCAGCTTAGGCAGGGGGCACAATCAGCCCCAGCATTTT
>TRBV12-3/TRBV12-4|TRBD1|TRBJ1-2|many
CASSPLDRGPGYGYTF
TGTGCCAGCAGTCCCCTTGACAGGGGGCCCGGCTATGGCTACACCTTC
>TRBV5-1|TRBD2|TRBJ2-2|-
CASRAAREGFNTGELFF
TGCGCCAGCAGGGCGGCGCGGGAGGGCTTTAACACCGGGGAGCTGTTTTTT
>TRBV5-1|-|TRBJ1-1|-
CASSLNSELPEAFF
TGCGCCAGCAGCTTGAACAGCGAACTGCCTGAAGCTTTCTTT
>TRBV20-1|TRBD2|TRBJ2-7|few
CSAISSGSYEQYF
TGCAGTGCTATTTCTAGCGGGAGTTACGAGCAGTACTTC
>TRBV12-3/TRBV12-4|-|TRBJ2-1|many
CASSRALTENEQFF
TGTGCCAGCAGCAGGGCCCTCACAGAGAATGAGCAGTTCTTC
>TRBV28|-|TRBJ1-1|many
CASSLSQRNTEAFF
TGTGCCAGCAGTTTATCACAGAGGAACACTGAAGCTTTCTTT
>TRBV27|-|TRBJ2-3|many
CASSPLMVGSQYF
TGTGCCAGCAGTCCTCTTATGGTGGGTTCGCAGTATTTT
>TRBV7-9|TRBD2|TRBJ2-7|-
CASSTETGTSGRAGQYF
TGTGCCAGCAGCACCGAAACCGGGACTAGCGGGAGGGCCGGGCAGTACTTC
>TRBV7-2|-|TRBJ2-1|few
CASSLRMMDEQFF
TGTGCCAGCAGCTTACGAATGATGGATGAGCAGTTCTTC
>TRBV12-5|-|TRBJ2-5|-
CASGLPTKGEETQYF
TGTGCTAGTGGTTTGCCCACTAAGGGAGAAGAGACCCAGTACTTC
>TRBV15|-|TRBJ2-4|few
CATSNPTLAKNIQYF
TGTGCCACCAGCAATCCCACACTAGCCAAAAACATTCAGTACTTC
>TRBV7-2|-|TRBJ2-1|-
CASSPSGHYEQFF
TGTGCCAGCAGCCCCTCGGGACATTATGAGCAGTTCTTC